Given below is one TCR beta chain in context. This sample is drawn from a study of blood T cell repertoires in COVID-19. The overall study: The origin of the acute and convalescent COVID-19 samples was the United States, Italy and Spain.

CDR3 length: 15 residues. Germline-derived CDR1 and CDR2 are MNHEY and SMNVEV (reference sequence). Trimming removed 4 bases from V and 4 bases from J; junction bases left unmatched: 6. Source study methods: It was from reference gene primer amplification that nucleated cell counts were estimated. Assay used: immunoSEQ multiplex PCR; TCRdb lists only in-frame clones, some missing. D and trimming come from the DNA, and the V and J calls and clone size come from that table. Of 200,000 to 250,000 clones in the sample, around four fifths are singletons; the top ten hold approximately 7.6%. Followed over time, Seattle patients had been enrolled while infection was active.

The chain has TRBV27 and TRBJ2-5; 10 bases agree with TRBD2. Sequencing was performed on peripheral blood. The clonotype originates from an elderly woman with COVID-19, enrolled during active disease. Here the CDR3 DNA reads TGTGCCAGCAGTTATAGCGGGAGGATAGGAGAGACCCAGTACTTC. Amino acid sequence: CASSYSGRIGETQYF.